The TCR beta chain described here comes from a study of T cell responses to AZD1222 COVID-19 vaccine. V was clipped by 0 bases and J by 2 bases; unmatched bases: 11. Germline-derived CDR1 and CDR2 are SGHKS and YYEKEE (reference sequence). This CDR3 is built from 18 residues. This clone was detected only once. Its matching antigen is unknown. Findings of the study overall: Epitopes outside B.1.351 and B.1.1.7 mutated regions reportedly drew nearly half of spike TCRs. The CD4 TCRs associated with vaccination extended across spike and predominated at 160-218 and 743-854.

Sequenced by immunoSEQ multiplex PCR; TCRdb stores in-frame clones only, minus some. The sample carries roughly 110,000 clones, about nine tenths recorded once. The source is an adult who received the AZD1222 COVID-19 vaccine. Sequencing used peripheral blood, obtained 28 days after the second AZD1222 dose. The V gene is TRBV5-5, the J gene TRBJ2-3, with TRBD2 matching 8 bases. CDR3 sequence (DNA): TGTGCCAGCAGCTTGGCCGGGCAGAGCGGGGGACTCACAGATACGCAGTATTTT. This gives the protein CASSLAGQSGGLTDTQYF.